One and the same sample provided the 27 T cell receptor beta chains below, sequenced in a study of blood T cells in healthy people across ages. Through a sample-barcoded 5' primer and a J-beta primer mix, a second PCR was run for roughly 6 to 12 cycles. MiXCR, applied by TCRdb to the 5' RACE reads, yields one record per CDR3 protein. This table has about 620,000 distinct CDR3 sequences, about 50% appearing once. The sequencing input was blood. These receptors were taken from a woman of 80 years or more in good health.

Here the CDR3 DNA reads TGCGCCAGCAGCCAATTGGGAAACAGGGGCGAGCAGTACTTC. Protein: CASSQLGNRGEQYF. The chain links TRBV4-3 to TRBJ2-5; 7 bases match TRBD1. TRBJ2-7 matches the DNA end more closely, so the J call is doubtful. CDR1 is LGHNA, CDR2 YSLEER, per germline. There are 14 residues in the CDR3.

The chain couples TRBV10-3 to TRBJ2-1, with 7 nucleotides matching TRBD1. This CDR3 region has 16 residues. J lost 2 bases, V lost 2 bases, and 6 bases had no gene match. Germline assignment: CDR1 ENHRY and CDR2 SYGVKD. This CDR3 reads CAISEITGTAYNEQFF. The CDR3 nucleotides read TGTGCCATCAGTGAGATTACCGGGACAGCCTACAATGAGCAGTTCTTC.

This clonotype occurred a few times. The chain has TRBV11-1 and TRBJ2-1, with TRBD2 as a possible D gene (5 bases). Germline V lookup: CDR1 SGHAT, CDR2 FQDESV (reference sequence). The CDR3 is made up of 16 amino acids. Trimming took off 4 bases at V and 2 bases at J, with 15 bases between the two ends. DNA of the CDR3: TGTGCCAGCAGCTCCCTCGGGGTTGCTACCTACAATGAGCAGTTCTTC. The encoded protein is CASSSLGVATYNEQFF.

CDR3 protein: CAISDPVRLAGEQYF. CDR3 in DNA: TGTGCCATCAGTGACCCCGTTAGACTAGCGGGCGAGCAGTACTTC. The chain recombines TRBV10-3 with TRBJ2-4; 10 positions match TRBD2. The J call may be in error: the DNA end matches TRBJ2-7 better. CDR1 is ENHRY, CDR2 SYGVKD, per germline. CDR3 length: 15 residues.

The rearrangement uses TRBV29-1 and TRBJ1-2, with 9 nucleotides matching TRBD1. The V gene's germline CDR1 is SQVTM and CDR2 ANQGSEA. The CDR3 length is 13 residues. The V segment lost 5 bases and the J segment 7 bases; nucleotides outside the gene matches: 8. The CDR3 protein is CSVSDRGVGGYTF. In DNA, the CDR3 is TGCAGCGTTTCGGACAGGGGAGTAGGTGGCTACACCTTC.

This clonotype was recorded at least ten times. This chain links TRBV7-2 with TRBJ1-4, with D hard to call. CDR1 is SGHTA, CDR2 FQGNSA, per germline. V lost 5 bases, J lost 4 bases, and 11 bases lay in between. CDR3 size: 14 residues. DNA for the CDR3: TGTGCCAGCAGCGCACGCAGCCTTAATGAAAAACTGTTTTTT. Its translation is CASSARSLNEKLFF.

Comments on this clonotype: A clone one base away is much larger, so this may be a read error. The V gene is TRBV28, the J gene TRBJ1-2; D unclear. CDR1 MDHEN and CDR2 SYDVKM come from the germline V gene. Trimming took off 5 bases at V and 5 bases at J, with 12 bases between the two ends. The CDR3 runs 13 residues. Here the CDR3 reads CASSVVGLYGYTF. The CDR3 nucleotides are TGTGCCAGCAGTGTAGTCGGGTTGTATGGCTACACCTTC.

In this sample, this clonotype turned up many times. Written as DNA, the CDR3 is TGCGCCAGCAGCCAACAGGACACCGGGGAGCTGTTTTTT. This codes for CASSQQDTGELFF. The genes are TRBV4-1 and TRBJ2-2; D gene unclear. Germline V gene lookup returns CDR1 MGHRA and CDR2 YSYEKL. Trimming took off 2 bases at V and 3 bases at J, with 4 bases between the two ends. This CDR3 has 13 amino acids.

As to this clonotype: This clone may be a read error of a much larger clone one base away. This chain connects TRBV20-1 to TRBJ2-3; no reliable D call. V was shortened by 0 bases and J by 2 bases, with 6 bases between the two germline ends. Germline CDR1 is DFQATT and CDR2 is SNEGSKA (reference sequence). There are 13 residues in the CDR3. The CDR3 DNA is TGCAGTGCTAGAGACCCGATCACAGATACGCAGTATTTT. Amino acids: CSARDPITDTQYF.

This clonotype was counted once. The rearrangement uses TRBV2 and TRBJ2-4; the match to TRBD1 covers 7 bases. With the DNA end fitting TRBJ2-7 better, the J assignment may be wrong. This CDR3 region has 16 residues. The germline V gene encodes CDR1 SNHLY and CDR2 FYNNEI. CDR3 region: CASRGVTGARLYEQYF. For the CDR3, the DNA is TGTGCCAGCAGAGGGGTAACAGGGGCGAGGTTGTACGAGCAGTACTTC.

CDR3 sequence reads: CASSLASGRLNEQFF. The CDR3 coding sequence is TGTGCCAGCAGTTTAGCTAGCGGGAGGCTCAATGAGCAGTTCTTC. This chain connects TRBV12-3 or TRBV12-4 to TRBJ2-1; 10 bases map to TRBD2. Trimming took 0 bases from V and 6 from J; bases not matched to a gene: 2. The CDR3 is made up of 15 amino acids.

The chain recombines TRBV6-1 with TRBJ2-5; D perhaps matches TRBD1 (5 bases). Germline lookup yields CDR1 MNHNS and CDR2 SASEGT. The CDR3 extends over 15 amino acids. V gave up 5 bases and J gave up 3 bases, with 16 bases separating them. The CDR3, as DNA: TGTGCCAGCAGTCCCAAGGGGCAGGCCAAAGAGACCCAGTACTTC. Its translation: CASSPKGQAKETQYF.

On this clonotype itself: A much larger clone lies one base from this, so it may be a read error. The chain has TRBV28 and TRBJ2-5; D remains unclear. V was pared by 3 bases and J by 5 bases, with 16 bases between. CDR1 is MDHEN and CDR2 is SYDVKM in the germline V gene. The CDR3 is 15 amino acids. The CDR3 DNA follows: TGTGCCAGCAGTTTTCGGCGAGCCCTGAGGGAGACCCAGTACTTC. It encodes CASSFRRALRETQYF.

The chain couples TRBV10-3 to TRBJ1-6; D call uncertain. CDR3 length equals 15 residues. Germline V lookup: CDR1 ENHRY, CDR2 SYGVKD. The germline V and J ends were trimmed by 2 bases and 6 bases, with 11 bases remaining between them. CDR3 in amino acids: CAISEHGRGNSPLHF. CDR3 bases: TGTGCCATCAGTGAGCACGGGCGGGGTAATTCACCCCTCCACTTT.

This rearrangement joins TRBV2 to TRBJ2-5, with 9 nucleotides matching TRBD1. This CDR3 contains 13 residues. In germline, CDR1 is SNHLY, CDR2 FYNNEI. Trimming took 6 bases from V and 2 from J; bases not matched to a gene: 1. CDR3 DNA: TGTGCCAGCAGGACAGGGGGACAAGAGACCCAGTACTTC. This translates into CASRTGGQETQYF. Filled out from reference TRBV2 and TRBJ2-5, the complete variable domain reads EPEVTQTPSHQVTQMGQEVILRCVPISNHLYFYWYRQILGQKVEFLVSFYNNEISEKSEIFDDQFSVERPDGSNFTLKIRSTKLEDSAMYFCASRTGGQETQYFGPGTRLLVL.

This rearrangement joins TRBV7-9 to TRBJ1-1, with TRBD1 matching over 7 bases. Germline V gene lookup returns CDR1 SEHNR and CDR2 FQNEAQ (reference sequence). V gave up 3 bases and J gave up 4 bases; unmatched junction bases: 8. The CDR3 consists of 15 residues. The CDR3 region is CASSFPPGGGTEAFF. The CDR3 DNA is TGTGCCAGCAGCTTCCCTCCAGGGGGAGGCACTGAAGCTTTCTTT.

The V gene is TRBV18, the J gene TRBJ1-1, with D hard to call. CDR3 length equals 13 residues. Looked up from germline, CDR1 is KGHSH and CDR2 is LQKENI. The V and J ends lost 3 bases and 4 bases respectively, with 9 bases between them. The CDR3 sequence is CASSPDSFTEAFF. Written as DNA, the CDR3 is TGTGCCAGCTCACCCGACTCGTTCACTGAAGCTTTCTTT.

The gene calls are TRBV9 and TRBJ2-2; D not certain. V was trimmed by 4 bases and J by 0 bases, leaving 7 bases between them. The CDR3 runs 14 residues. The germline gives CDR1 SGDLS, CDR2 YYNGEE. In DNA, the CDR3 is TGTGCCAGCAGCAACCAACCGAACACCGGGGAGCTGTTTTTT. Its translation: CASSNQPNTGELFF.

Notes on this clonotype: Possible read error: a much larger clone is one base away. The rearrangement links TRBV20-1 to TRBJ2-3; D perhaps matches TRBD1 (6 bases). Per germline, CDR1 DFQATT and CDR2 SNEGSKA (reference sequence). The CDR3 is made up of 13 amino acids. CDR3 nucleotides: TGCAGTGTGCCCAGGGGTGGCGCAGATACGCGGTATTTT. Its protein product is CSVPRGGADTRYF.

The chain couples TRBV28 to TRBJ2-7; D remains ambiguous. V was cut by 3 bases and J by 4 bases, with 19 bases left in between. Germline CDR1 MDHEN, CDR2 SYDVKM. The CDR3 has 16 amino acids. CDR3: CASSFSRTVRSYEQYF. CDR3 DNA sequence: TGTGCCAGCAGTTTTTCGCGGACGGTAAGGTCGTACGAGCAGTACTTC.

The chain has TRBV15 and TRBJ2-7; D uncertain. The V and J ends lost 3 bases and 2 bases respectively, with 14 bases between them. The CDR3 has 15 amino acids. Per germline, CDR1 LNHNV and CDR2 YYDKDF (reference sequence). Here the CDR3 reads CATSRGSGRTYEQYF. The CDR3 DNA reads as TGTGCCACCAGCAGGGGCTCGGGCAGAACCTACGAGCAGTACTTC.

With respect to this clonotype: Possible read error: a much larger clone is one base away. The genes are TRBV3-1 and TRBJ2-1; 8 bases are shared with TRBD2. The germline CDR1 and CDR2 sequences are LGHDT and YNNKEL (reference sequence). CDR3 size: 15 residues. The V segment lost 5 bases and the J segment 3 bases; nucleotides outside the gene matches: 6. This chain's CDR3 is CASSWGLVDYNEQFF. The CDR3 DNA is TGTGCCAGCAGCTGGGGACTAGTGGACTACAATGAGCAGTTCTTC.

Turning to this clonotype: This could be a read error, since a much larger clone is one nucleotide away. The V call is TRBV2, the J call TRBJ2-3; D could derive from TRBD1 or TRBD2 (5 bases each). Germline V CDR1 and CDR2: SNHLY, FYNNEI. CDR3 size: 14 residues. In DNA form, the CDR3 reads TGTGCCCTAAAAGGTGGACTTCACACAGGTACGCAGTATTTT. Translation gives CALKGGLHTGTQYF. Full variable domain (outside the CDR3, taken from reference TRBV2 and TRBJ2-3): EPEVTQTPSHQVTQMGQEVILRCVPISNHLYFYWYRQILGQKVEFLVSFYNNEISEKSEIFDDQFSVERPDGSNFTLKIRSTKLEDSAMYFCALKGGLHTGTQYFGPGTRLTVL.

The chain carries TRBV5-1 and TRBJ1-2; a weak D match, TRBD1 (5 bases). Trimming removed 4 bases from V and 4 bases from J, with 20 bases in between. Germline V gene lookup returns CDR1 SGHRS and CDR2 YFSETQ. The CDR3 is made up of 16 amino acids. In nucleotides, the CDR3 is TGCGCCAGCAGCCAGGAACGGGACGATTTTCGCTATGGCTACACCTTC. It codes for CASSQERDDFRYGYTF. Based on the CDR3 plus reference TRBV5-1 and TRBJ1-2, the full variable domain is KAGVTQTPRYLIKTRGQQVTLSCSPISGHRSVSWYQQTPGQGLQFLFEYFSETQRNKGNFPGRFSGRQFSNSRSEMNVSTLELGDSALYLCASSQERDDFRYGYTFGSGTRLTVV.

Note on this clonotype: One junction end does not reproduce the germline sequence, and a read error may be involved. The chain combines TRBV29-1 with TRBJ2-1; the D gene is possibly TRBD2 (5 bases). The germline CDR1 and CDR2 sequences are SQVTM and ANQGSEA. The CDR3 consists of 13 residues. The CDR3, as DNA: TGCAGCGTTGTGGTGAGGGCATACAATAAGCAGTTCTTC. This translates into CSVVVRAYNKQFF.

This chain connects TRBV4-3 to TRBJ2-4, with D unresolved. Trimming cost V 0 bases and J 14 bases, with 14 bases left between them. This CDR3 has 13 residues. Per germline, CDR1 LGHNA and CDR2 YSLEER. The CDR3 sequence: CASSQDLGDEKYF. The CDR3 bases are TGCGCCAGCAGCCAAGATCTGGGCGACGAGAAGTACTTC.

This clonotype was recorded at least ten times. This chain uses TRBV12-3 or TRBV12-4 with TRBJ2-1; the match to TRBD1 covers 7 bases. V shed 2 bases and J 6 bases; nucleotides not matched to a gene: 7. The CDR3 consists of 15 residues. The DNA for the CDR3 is TGTGCCAGCAGTTTAAGGTCGGCAGGGGGCAATGAGCAGTTCTTC. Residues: CASSLRSAGGNEQFF.